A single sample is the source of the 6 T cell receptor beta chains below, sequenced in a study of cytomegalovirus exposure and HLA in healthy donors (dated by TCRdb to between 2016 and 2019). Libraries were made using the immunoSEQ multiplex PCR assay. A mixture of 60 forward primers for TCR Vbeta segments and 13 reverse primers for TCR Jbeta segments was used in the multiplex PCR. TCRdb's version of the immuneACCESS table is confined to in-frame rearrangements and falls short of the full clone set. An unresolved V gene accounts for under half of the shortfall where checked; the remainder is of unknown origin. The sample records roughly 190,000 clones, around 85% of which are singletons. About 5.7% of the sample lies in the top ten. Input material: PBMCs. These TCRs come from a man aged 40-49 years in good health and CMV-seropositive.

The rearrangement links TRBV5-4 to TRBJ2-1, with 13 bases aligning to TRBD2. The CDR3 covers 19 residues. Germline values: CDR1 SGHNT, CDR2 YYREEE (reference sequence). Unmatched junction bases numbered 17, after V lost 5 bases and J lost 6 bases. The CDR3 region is CASRPVGTGGTSGANEQFF. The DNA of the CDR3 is TGTGCCAGCAGACCGGTCGGGACAGGGGGGACTAGCGGGGCCAATGAGCAGTTCTTC.

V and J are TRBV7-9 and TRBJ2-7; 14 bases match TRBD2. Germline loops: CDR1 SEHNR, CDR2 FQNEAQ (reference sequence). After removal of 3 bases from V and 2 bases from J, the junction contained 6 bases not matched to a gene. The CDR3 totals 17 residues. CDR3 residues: CASSLTSGGAGAYEQYF. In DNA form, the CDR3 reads TGTGCCAGCAGCTTGACTAGCGGGGGGGCGGGGGCCTACGAGCAGTACTTC.

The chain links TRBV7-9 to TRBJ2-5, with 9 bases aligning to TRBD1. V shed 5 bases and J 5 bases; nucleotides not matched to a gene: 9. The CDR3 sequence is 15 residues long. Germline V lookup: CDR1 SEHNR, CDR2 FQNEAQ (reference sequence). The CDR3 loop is CASSNTGGQGETQYF. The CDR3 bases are TGTGCCAGCAGCAACACAGGGGGCCAGGGGGAGACCCAGTACTTC.

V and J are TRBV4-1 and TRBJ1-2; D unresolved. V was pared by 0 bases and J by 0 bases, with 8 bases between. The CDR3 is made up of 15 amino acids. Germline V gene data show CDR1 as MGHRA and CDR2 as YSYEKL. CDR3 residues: CASSQDPYANYGYTF. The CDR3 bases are TGCGCCAGCAGCCAAGATCCCTACGCTAACTATGGCTACACCTTC.

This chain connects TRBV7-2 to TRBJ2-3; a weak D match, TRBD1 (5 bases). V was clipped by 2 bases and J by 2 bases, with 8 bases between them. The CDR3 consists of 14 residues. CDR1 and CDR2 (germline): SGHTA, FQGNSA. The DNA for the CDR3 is TGTGCCAGCAGCTTAAGGACAACCACAGATACGCAGTATTTT. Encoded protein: CASSLRTTTDTQYF.

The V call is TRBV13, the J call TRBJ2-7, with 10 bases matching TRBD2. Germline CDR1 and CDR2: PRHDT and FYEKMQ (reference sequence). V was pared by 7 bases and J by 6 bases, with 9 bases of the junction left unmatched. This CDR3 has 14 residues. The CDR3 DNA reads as TGTGCCAGCACCCGAGGCCAGCGGGGGGGCGAGCAGTACTTC. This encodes CASTRGQRGGEQYF.